A single sample gave rise to the 4 T cell receptor beta chains below, sequenced in a study of blood T cell repertoires in COVID-19. The repertoire was sequenced with immunoSEQ multiplex PCR; TCRdb's copy has only in-frame clones and lacks some. The sample holds fewer than 45,000 clones, around 74% seen once. The specimen was peripheral blood. All receptors come from a man aged 70-80 years with COVID-19, enrolled during active disease.

The chain is built from TRBV29-1 and TRBJ2-3; 9 bases match TRBD2. The germline V gene has CDR1 SQVTM and CDR2 ANQGSEA. V lost 6 bases and J lost 8; bases outside the gene matches: 15. CDR3 length: 15 residues. The CDR3 protein is CSVVRGAGGRGTQYF. The CDR3 DNA is TGCAGCGTAGTCCGAGGAGCGGGGGGTAGAGGTACGCAGTATTTT.

The V and J genes are TRBV30 and TRBJ2-1; tentative D call: TRBD2 (6 bases). CDR3 size: 15 residues. V gave up 0 bases and J gave up 3 bases, with 12 bases separating them. Germline CDR1 reads GTSNPN; CDR2 reads SVGIG (reference sequence). CDR3 sequence: CAWSVTEGVYNEQFF. CDR3 DNA: TGTGCCTGGAGTGTAACGGAGGGAGTCTACAATGAGCAGTTCTTC.

The rearrangement links TRBV5-1 to TRBJ2-3; D might be TRBD2 (5 bases). CDR3 length equals 13 residues. The germline V gene has CDR1 SGHRS and CDR2 YFSETQ. With 5 bases removed from V and 0 bases from J, the gap between germline ends came to 7 bases. In nucleotides, the CDR3 is TGCGCCAGCAGTGGGGAGAGCACAGATACGCAGTATTTT. This gives the protein CASSGESTDTQYF. Using reference TRBV5-1 and TRBJ2-3 for the parts outside the CDR3, the full variable domain is KAGVTQTPRYLIKTRGQQVTLSCSPISGHRSVSWYQQTPGQGLQFLFEYFSETQRNKGNFPGRFSGRQFSNSRSEMNVSTLELGDSALYLCASSGESTDTQYFGPGTRLTVL.

The V call is TRBV10-1, the J call TRBJ1-5, with 7 bases fitting TRBD1. CDR1 and CDR2 (germline): WNHNN, SYGVQD (reference sequence). This CDR3 has 16 amino acids. The trim removed 11 bases at V and 0 bases at J, leaving 13 bases unmatched. This chain's CDR3 is CAGSYRDSYSNQPQHF. The CDR3 DNA sequence: TGCGCCGGATCATACCGGGACAGCTATAGCAATCAGCCCCAGCATTTT.